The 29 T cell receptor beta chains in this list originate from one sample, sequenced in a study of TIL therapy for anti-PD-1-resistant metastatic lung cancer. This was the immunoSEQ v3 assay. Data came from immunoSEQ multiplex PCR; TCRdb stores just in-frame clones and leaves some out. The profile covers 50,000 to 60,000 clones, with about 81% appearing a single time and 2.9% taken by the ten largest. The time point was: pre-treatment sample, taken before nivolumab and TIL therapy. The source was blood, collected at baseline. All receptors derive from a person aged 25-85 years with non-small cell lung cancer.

DNA of the CDR3: TGTGCCTGGGCTCCCGGGACAGATCTCGAGCAGTACTTC. It is translated as CAWAPGTDLEQYF. This chain links TRBV30 with TRBJ2-7; TRBD1 aligns across 7 bases. V gave up 5 bases and J gave up 6 bases; unmatched junction bases: 10. From germline, CDR1 is GTSNPN and CDR2 SVGIG (reference sequence). CDR3 length: 13 residues.

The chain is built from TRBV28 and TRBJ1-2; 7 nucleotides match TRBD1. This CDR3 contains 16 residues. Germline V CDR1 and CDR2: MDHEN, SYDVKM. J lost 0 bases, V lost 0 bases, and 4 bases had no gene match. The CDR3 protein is CASSLWTGNTNYGYTF. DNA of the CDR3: TGTGCCAGCAGTTTATGGACAGGGAATACTAACTATGGCTACACCTTC.

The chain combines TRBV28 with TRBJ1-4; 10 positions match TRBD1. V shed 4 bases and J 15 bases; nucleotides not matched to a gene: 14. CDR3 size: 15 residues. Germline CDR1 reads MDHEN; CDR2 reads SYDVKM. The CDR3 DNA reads TGTGCCAGCAGTTCCGGGACAGGGGCAGTATGGGGGGTGTTTTTT. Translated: CASSSGTGAVWGVFF.

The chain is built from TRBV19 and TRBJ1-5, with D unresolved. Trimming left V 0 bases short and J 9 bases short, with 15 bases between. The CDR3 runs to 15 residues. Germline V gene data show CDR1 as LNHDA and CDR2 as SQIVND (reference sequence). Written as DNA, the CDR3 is TGTGCCAGTAGTATAGAATCCCCGGGTCTAGGGCCCCAGCATTTT. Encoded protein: CASSIESPGLGPQHF. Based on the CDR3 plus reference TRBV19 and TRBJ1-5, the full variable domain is DGGITQSPKYLFRKEGQNVTLSCEQNLNHDAMYWYRQDPGQGLRLIYYSQIVNDFQKGDIAEGYSVSREKKESFPLTVTSAQKNPTAFYLCASSIESPGLGPQHFGDGTRLSIL.

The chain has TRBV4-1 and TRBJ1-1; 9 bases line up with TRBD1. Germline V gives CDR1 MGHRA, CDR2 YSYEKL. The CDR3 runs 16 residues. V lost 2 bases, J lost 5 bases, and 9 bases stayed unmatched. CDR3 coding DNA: TGCGCCAGCAGCCAACGCCCACAGGGGGCGACTACTGAAGCTTTCTTT. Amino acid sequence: CASSQRPQGATTEAFF.

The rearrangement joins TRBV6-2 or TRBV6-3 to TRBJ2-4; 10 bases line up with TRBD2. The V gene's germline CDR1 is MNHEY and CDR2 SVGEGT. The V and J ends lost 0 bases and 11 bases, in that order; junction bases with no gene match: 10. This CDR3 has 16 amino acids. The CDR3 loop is CASSYSQAGGTYLQYF. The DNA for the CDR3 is TGTGCCAGCAGTTACTCCCAAGCGGGAGGGACGTATCTTCAGTACTTC.

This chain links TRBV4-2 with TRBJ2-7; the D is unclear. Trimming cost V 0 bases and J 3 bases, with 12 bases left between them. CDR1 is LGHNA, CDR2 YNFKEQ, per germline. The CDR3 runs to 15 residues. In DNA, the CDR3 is TGTGCCAGCAGCCAAGATAGTCGGCCAAACTACGAGCAGTACTTC. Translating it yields CASSQDSRPNYEQYF.

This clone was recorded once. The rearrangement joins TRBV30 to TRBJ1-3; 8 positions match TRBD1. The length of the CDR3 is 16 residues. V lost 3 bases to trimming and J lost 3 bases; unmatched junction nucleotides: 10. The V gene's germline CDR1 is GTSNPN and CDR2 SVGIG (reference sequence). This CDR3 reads CAWRGIDRGGGNTIYF. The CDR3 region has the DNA TGTGCCTGGAGAGGAATTGACAGGGGTGGTGGAAACACCATATATTTT.

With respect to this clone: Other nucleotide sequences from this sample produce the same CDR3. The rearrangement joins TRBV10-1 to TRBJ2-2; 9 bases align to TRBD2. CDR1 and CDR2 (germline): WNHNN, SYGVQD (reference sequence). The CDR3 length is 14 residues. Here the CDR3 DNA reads TGCGCGAGGGTAGCGGGAGCGATGGCCGGGGAGCTGTTTTTT. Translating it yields CARVAGAMAGELFF.

CDR3 DNA sequence: TGTGCCAGCAATCCCCCAGGGGGTCCCAAAAACATTCAGTACTTC. Amino acids: CASNPPGGPKNIQYF. The chain uses TRBV28 and TRBJ2-4; TRBD1 aligns across 7 bases. Germline V gives CDR1 MDHEN, CDR2 SYDVKM. The CDR3 is 15 residues long. J was trimmed by 2 bases and V by 7 bases; bases with no gene match: 8.

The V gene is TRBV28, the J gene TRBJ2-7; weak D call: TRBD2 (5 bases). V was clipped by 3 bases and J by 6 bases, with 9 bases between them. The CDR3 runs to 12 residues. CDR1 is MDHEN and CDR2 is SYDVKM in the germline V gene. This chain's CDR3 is CASSLRVGEQYF. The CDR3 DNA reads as TGTGCCAGCAGTTTGAGGGTTGGCGAGCAGTACTTC.

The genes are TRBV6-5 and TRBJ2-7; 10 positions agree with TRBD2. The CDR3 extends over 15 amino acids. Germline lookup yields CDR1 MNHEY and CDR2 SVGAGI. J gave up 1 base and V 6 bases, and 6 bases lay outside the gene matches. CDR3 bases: TGTGCCAGCAGGGGACTTAGCGGGAGGTCCTACGAGCAGTACTTC. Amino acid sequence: CASRGLSGRSYEQYF.

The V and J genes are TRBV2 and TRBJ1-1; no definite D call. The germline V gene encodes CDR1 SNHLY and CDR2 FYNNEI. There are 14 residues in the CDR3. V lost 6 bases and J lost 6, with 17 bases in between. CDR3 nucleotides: TGTGCCAGCAGCGAACCCTTGGGAGTGGCTGAAGCTTTCTTT. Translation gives CASSEPLGVAEAFF. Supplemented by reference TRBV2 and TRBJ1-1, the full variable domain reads EPEVTQTPSHQVTQMGQEVILRCVPISNHLYFYWYRQILGQKVEFLVSFYNNEISEKSEIFDDQFSVERPDGSNFTLKIRSTKLEDSAMYFCASSEPLGVAEAFFGQGTRLTVV.

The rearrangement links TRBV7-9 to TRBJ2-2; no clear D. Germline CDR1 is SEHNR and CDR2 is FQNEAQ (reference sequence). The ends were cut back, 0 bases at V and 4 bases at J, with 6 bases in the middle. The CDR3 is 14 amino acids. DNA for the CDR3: TGTGCCAGCAGCTTAGCGGGTGCCACCGGGGAGCTGTTTTTT. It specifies CASSLAGATGELFF.

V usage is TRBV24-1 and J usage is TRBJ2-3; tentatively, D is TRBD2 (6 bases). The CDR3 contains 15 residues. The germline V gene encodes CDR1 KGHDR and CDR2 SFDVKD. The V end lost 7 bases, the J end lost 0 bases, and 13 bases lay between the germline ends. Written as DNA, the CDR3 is TGTGCCACCAGGCCCCGGGACTCGAGCACAGATACGCAGTATTTT. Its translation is CATRPRDSSTDTQYF.

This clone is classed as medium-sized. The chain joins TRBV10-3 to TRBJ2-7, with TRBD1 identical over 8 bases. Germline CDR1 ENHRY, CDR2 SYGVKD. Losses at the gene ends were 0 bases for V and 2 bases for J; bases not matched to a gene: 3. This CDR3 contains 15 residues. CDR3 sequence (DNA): TGTGCCATCAGTGAGTCCCCAGGGGGCACCTACGAGCAGTACTTC. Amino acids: CAISESPGGTYEQYF.

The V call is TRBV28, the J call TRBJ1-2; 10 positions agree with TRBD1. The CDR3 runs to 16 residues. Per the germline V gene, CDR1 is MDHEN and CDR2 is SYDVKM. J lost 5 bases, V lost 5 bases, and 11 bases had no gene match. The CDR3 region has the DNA TGTGCCAGCAGTGCATCCGGGACAGGGGTTACGTATGGCTACACCTTC. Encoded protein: CASSASGTGVTYGYTF.

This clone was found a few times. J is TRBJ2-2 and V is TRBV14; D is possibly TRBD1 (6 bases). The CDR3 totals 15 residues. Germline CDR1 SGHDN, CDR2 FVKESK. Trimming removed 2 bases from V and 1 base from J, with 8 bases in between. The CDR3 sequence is CASSQLDRNTGELFF. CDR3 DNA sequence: TGTGCCAGCAGCCAACTGGACAGGAACACCGGGGAGCTGTTTTTT.

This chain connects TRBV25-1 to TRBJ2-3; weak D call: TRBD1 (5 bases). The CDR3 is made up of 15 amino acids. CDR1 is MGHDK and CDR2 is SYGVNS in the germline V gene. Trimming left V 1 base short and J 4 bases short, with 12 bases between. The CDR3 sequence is CASSESGRPPDTQYF. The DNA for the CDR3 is TGTGCCAGCAGTGAATCAGGGCGGCCCCCAGATACGCAGTATTTT.

CDR3 DNA sequence: TGTGCCAGCAGCGCCGGCCCGGGGGCTTACTACGAGCAGTACTTC. Translating it yields CASSAGPGAYYEQYF. This chain uses TRBV5-8 with TRBJ2-7; D is possibly TRBD1 or TRBD2 (6 bases each). The germline V gene encodes CDR1 SGHTS and CDR2 YDEGEE. V was shortened by 4 bases and J by 3 bases, with 17 bases between the two germline ends. The CDR3 covers 15 residues.

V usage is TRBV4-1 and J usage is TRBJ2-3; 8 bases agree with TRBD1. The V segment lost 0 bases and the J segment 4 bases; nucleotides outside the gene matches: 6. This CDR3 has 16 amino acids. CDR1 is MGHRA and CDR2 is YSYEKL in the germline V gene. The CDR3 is CASSQEAPGQADTQYF. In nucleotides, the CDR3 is TGCGCCAGCAGCCAAGAGGCCCCGGGACAGGCAGATACGCAGTATTTT.

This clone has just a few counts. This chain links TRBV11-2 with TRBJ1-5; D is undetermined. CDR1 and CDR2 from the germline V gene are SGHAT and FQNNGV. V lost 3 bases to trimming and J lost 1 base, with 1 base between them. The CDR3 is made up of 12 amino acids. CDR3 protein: CASSFSNQPQHF. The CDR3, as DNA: TGTGCCAGCAGCTTCAGCAATCAGCCCCAGCATTTT.

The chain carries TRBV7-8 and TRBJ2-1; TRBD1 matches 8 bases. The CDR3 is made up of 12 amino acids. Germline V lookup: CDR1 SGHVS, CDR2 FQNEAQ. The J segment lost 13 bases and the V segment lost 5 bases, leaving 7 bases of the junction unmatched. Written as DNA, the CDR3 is TGTGCCAGCAGCCAGGACAGGGCCCCCCAGTTCTTC. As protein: CASSQDRAPQFF. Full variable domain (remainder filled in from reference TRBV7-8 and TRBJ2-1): GAGVSQSPRYKVAKRGQDVALRCDPISGHVSLFWYQQALGQGPEFLTYFQNEAQLDKSGLPSDRFFAERPEGSVSTLKIQRTQQEDSAVYLCASSQDRAPQFFGPGTRLTVL.

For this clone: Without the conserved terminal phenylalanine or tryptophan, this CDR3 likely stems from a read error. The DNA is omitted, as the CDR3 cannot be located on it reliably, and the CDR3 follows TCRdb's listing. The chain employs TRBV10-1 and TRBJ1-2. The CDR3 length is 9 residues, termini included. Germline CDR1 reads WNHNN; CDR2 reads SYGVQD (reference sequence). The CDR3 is CASSDCTII.

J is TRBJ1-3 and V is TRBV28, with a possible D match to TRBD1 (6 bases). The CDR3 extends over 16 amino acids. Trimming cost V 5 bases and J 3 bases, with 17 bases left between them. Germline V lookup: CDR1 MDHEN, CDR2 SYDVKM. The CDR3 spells CASSQGPTGFGNTIYF. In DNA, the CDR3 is TGTGCCAGCAGTCAGGGGCCCACAGGGTTTGGAAACACCATATATTTT.

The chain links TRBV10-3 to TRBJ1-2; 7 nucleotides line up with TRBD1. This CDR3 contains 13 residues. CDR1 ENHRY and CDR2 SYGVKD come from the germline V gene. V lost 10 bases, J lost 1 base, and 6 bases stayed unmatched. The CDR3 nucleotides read TGTGCCAGCCGGGACAGCTATAACTATGGCTACACCTTC. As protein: CASRDSYNYGYTF.

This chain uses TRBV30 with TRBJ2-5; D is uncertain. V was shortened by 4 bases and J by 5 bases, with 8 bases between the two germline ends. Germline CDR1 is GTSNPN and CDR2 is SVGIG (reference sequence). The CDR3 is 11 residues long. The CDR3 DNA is TGTGCCTGGACCACCGGGGAGACCCAGTACTTC. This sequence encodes CAWTTGETQYF.

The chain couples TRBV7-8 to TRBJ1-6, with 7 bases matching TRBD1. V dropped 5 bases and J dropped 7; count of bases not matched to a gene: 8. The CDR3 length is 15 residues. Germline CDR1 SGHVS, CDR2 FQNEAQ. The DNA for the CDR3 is TGTGCCAGCAGCGTCTACAGGGGCGGCAATTCACCCCTCCACTTT. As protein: CASSVYRGGNSPLHF.

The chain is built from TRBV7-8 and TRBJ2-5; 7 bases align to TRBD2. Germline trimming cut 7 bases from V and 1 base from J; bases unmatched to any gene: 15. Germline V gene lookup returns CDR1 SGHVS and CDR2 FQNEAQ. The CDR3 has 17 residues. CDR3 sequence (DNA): TGTGCCAGCAACCCAGTGGGGACTATCACAGGCCAAGAGACCCAGTACTTC. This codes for CASNPVGTITGQETQYF. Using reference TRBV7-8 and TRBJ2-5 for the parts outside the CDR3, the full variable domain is GAGVSQSPRYKVAKRGQDVALRCDPISGHVSLFWYQQALGQGPEFLTYFQNEAQLDKSGLPSDRFFAERPEGSVSTLKIQRTQQEDSAVYLCASNPVGTITGQETQYFGPGTRLLVL.